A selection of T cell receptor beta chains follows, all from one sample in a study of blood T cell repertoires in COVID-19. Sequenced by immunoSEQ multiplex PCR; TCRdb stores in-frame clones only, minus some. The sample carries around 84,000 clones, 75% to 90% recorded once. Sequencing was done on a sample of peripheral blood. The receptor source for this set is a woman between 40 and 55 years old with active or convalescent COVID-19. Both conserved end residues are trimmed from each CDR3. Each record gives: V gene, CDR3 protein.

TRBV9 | ASSQFDKNTEAF
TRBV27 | ASKRSTGGGYT
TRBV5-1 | ASCRDSCYEQY
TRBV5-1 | ASSLGGTGTNSPLH
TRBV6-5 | ASSSDRAKGSQY
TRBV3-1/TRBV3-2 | ASSQEGRAGYT
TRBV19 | ASSTGGSFTPNEQF
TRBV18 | ASSPYRAEQF
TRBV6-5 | ASSYGTGLGETQY
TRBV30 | AWTQTPGYEQY
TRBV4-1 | ASSQDRGIRQY
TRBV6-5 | ASSPRGQVNSPLH
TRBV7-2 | ASSATRQGNYGYT
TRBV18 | ASSDRTGMINEKLF
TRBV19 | ASSGITSGAYTDTQY
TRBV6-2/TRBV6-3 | ASSYTDYGYT
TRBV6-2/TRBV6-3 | ASSYSQGADEQY
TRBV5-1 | ASRSGQGDTDTQY
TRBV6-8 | ASSRPGQGAPKLF
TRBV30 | AWSVLRQGGNEQF
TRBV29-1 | SVETSWSSYNEQF
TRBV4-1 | ASSPPRGGPGYEQY
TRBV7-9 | ASSSRDSRNEQF
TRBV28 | ASSFRLAGADTQY
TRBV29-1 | SGGLSYNEQF
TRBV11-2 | ASSLGGVSLYEQY
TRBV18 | ASSLTGTENEKLF